Listed below are T cell receptor beta chains from one sample, sequenced in a study of CD8 T cells in Susac syndrome. TCRdb itself ran the immunoSEQ multiplex PCR reads through MiXCR, one entry per CDR3 protein. The sample comprises under 90,000 distinct CDR3 sequences, around 95% of which are singletons, and approximately 0.47% rests with the top ten. The sample taken for sequencing was CD8+ T cells from PBMCs. All receptors come from a human donor with Susac syndrome. CDR3s include the opening cysteine and the closing phenylalanine or tryptophan. A D gene is named only where the DNA matches it firmly. Only part of the rows carry a size: once, few, many, or a class if the clone is expanded.

clone_size	v_call	j_call	d_call	cdr3_nt	cdr3_aa
.	TRBV9	TRBJ1-2	.	TGTGCCAGCAGCGCGGACAGTGCCTTTGCGTATGGCTACACCTTC	CASSADSAFAYGYTF
.	TRBV15	TRBJ2-7	TRBD1	TGTGCCACCAGCAGAGATCGGGGACAGGCCTACGAGCAGTACTTC	CATSRDRGQAYEQYF
once	TRBV7-9	TRBJ2-5	.	TGTGCCAGCAGCAGAGAGCTCCAAGAGACCCAGTACTTC	CASSRELQETQYF
.	TRBV5-5	TRBJ1-5	.	TGTGCCAGCAGCGTATGGACAGCCGAGGGACAGCCCCAGCATTTT	CASSVWTAEGQPQHF
.	TRBV19	TRBJ2-5	TRBD2	TGTGCCAGTTCTCTAGCGGGGATACAAGAGACCCAGTACTTC	CASSLAGIQETQYF
.	TRBV24-1	TRBJ1-2	TRBD1	TGTGCCACTTCTGAGGGGGCCGGCTATGGCTACACCTTC	CATSEGAGYGYTF
few	TRBV30	TRBJ1-2	TRBD1	TGTGCCTGGACTCAGGGGGCGCTTGGCTACACCTTC	CAWTQGALGYTF
.	TRBV5-8	TRBJ1-5	TRBD1	TGTGCCAGCAGCACCGGGACAGGGAACAATCAGCCCCAGCATTTT	CASSTGTGNNQPQHF
.	TRBV30	TRBJ2-1	.	TGTGCCTGGAGTCGGCCGTACAATGAGCAGTTCTTC	CAWSRPYNEQFF
.	TRBV13	TRBJ2-5	TRBD1	TGTGCCAGCAGCTTCGGGACAGGGGGCAAAGAGACCCAGTACTTC	CASSFGTGGKETQYF
.	TRBV28	TRBJ2-7	.	TGTGCCAGCAGCCTCGGAGCGGCCGCCTACGAGCAGTACTTC	CASSLGAAAYEQYF
once	TRBV27	TRBJ2-7	.	TGTGCCAGCAGTTTATCCATCTTTGGGGAGCAGTACTTC	CASSLSIFGEQYF
.	TRBV11-3	TRBJ2-1	.	TGTGCCAGCAGCTTATTATTGGACAATGAGCAGTTCTTC	CASSLLLDNEQFF
.	TRBV7-9	TRBJ1-1	TRBD1	TGTGCCAGCAGCGCGACAGGGGCCACTGAAGCTTTCTTT	CASSATGATEAFF
once	TRBV14	TRBJ2-1	.	TGTGCCAGCAGCCAAGAGATACGGGGTGAGCAGTTCTTC	CASSQEIRGEQFF
.	TRBV5-1	TRBJ2-1	TRBD2	TGCGCCAGCAGCTTCACGGGAGGGGGCAATGAGCAGTTCTTC	CASSFTGGGNEQFF
.	TRBV29-1	TRBJ2-1	.	TGCAGCGTTGAACCATCGGAATTTTACAATGAGCAGTTCTTC	CSVEPSEFYNEQFF
.	TRBV6-5	TRBJ2-1	.	TGTGCCAGCAGCAATTACGGAAATGAGCAGTTCTTC	CASSNYGNEQFF
.	TRBV29-1	TRBJ2-1	TRBD2	TGCAGCGTCGACCTTCCTCGGGGCGGGAGCTCCTACAATGAGCAGTTCTTC	CSVDLPRGGSSYNEQFF
.	TRBV9	TRBJ2-2	.	TGTGCCAGCAGCGGAAGCGGGACCGGGGAGCTGTTTTTT	CASSGSGTGELFF
.	TRBV7-2	TRBJ2-1	.	TGTGCCAGCAGCTTATACAGAGATCTATCGCTTGAGCAGTTCTTC	CASSLYRDLSLEQFF
.	TRBV12-3/TRBV12-4	TRBJ2-3	TRBD2	TGTGCCAGCAGTTCCCCCGTTGGGGGGAGGGAGGCAGATACGCAGTATTTT	CASSSPVGGREADTQYF
.	TRBV20-1	TRBJ1-1	TRBD1	TGCAGTGCTATTGACAGGGCGAGGACTGAAGCTTTCTTT	CSAIDRARTEAFF
once	TRBV13	TRBJ2-2	TRBD2	TGTGCCAGCAGCACCCGGGACGCGGGAGCAACCGGGGAGCTGTTTTTT	CASSTRDAGATGELFF
.	TRBV20-1	TRBJ2-1	TRBD2	TGCAGTGCTACGACGCGGGCTACTAGCGTAACCCCAATTGAGCAGTTCTTC	CSATTRATSVTPIEQFF
.	TRBV9	TRBJ2-5	.	TGTGCCAGCAGCGTAGGGGCGGGCAAAGAGACCCAGTACTTC	CASSVGAGKETQYF
.	TRBV28	TRBJ1-1	TRBD1	TGTGCCAGCAGTTTCGGACAGGAAGGGATTGAAGCTTTCTTT	CASSFGQEGIEAFF
.	TRBV2	TRBJ1-4	.	TGTGCCAGCAGCCCCTCCTCTGCCGGGCTGTTTTTT	CASSPSSAGLFF
.	TRBV20-1	TRBJ1-2	.	TGCAGTGCTAGAGTGGCGGATGGCTACACCTTC	CSARVADGYTF
.	TRBV20-1	TRBJ2-7	TRBD1	TGCAGTGCTAGAGATTCCCTTTACAGGGGTAGCTCCTACGAGCAGTACTTC	CSARDSLYRGSSYEQYF
.	TRBV28	TRBJ2-3	TRBD2	TGTGCCAGCAGTTTAATCCGGGAGGCAGGGGATACGCAGTATTTT	CASSLIREAGDTQYF
.	TRBV20-1	TRBJ2-3	TRBD1	TGCAGTGCGAGGGACAGGGCTAAAAGCACAGATACGCAGTATTTT	CSARDRAKSTDTQYF
.	TRBV2	TRBJ2-1	TRBD1	TGTGCCAGCAGTCAGGGACAGCCAGGACATGAGCAGTTCTTC	CASSQGQPGHEQFF
.	TRBV20-1	TRBJ2-1	TRBD2	TGCAGTGCTAGACTAGCGGCTACCTACAATGAGCAGTTCTTC	CSARLAATYNEQFF
.	TRBV7-6	TRBJ2-1	.	TGTGCCAGCAGCTTCGGACTTCACAATGAGCAGTTCTTC	CASSFGLHNEQFF
.	TRBV20-1	TRBJ1-1	.	TGCAGTGCTAGATCATCGATAGCGAACACTGAAGCTTTCTTT	CSARSSIANTEAFF
.	TRBV3-1	TRBJ1-4	.	TGTGCCAGCAGCCCGGGTCCCTTCGGGGAAAAACTGTTTTTT	CASSPGPFGEKLFF
.	TRBV2	TRBJ2-5	TRBD1	TGTGCCAGCAGTGACCTAGGGGGCGATGAGACCCAGTACTTC	CASSDLGGDETQYF
.	TRBV20-1	TRBJ1-5	.	TGCAGTGCTAGAGGTGAACCCTTGAGCAATCAGCCCCAGCATTTT	CSARGEPLSNQPQHF
once	TRBV18	TRBJ2-5	.	TGTGCCAGCTCACCTAACAGCCAAGAGACCCAGTACTTC	CASSPNSQETQYF
.	TRBV5-4	TRBJ1-5	.	TGTGCCAGCAGCTTGATGGGTCAGCCCCAGCATTTT	CASSLMGQPQHF
.	TRBV28	TRBJ1-1	.	TGTGCCAGCAGCCCAGGGGTTTTGGGCACTGAAGCTTTCTTT	CASSPGVLGTEAFF
once	TRBV12-3/TRBV12-4	TRBJ2-7	.	TGTGCCAGCAGTTTAGACCACTACGAGCAGTACTTC	CASSLDHYEQYF
.	TRBV2	TRBJ2-7	TRBD2	TGTGCCAGCAGTGAACCTAGCGGGAGCTACGAGCAGTACTTC	CASSEPSGSYEQYF
.	TRBV30	TRBJ2-7	TRBD1	TGTGCCTGGGGGACAGGGGACTCCGAGCAGTACTTC	CAWGTGDSEQYF
.	TRBV27	TRBJ2-5	TRBD2	TGTGCCAGCAGTTGGATAGCGGGAGACCAAGAGACCCAGTACTTC	CASSWIAGDQETQYF
once	TRBV19	TRBJ2-6	.	TGTGCCACTACAACTGGGGCCAACGTCCTGACTTTC	CATTTGANVLTF
.	TRBV28	TRBJ2-2	.	TGTGCCAGCAGTTTTTCGGGACCCGGGGAGCTGTTTTTT	CASSFSGPGELFF